The source of this TCR beta chain is a study of blood T cell repertoires in COVID-19. At the level of the study: Acute-phase and convalescent COVID-19 samples originated in the United States, Italy and Spain.

CDR1 is SGHTA, CDR2 FQGNSA, per germline. The CDR3 runs 16 residues. After removal of 2 bases from V and 4 bases from J, the junction contained 5 bases not matched to a gene. Sequencing used immunoSEQ multiplex PCR; TCRdb keeps in-frame clones, though not all of them. The sample has about 200,000 clones, roughly four fifths seen once. Sequencing was performed on peripheral blood. The V call is TRBV7-2, the J call TRBJ2-7, with 13 bases identical to TRBD2. This clonotype was sampled from a human donor with acute or convalescent COVID-19. The donor label of this sample is uncertain. This CDR3 reads CASSLMRTSGGYEQYF. As DNA, the CDR3 is TGTGCCAGCAGCTTAATGAGGACTAGCGGGGGATACGAGCAGTACTTC.